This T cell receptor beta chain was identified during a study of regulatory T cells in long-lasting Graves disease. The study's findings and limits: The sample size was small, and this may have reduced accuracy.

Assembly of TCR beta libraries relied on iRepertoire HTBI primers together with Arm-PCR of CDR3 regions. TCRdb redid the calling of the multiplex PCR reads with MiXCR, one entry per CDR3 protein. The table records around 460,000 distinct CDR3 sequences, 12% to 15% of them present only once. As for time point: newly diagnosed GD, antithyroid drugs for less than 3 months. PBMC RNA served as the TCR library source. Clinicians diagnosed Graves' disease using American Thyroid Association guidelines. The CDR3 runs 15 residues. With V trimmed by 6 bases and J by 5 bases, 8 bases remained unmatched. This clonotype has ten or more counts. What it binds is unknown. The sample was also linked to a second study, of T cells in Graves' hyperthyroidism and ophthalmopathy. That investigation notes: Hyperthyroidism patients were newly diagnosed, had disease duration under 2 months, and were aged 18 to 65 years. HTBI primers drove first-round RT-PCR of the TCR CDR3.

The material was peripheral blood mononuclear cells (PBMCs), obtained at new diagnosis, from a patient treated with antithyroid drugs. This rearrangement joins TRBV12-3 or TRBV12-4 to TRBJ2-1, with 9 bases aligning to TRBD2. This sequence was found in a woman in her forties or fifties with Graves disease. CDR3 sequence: CASSYSGSGDNEQFF. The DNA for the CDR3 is TGTGCCAGCAGCTATAGCGGGAGCGGAGACAATGAGCAGTTCTTC.